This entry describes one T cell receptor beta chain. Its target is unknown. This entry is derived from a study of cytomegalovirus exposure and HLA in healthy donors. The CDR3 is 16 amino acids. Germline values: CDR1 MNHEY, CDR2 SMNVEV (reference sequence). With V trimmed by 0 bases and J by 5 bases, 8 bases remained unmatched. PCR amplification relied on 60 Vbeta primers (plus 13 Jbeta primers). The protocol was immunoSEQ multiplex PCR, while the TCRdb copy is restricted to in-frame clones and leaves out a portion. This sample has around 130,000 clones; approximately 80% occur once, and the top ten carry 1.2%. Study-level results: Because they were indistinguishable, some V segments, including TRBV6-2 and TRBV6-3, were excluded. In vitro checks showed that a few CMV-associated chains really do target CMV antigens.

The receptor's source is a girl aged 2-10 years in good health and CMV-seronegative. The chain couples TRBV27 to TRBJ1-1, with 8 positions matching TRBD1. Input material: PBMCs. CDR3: CASSLSQGASFTEAFF. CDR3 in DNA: TGTGCCAGCAGTTTATCTCAGGGGGCGAGTTTTACTGAAGCTTTCTTT.